This section outlines one T cell receptor (beta chain) sequence together with its context. Its specificity is not known. This specimen comes from a study of T-cell reconstitution after alpha-beta-depleted transplantation in children. The TCRbeta library was prepared with unique molecular identifiers. TCRdb itself ran the PCR reads through MiXCR, one entry per CDR3 protein. The sample lists a few hundred thousand distinct CDR3 sequences, 25% to 30% occurring once. Overall study findings and caveats: Surviving recipient T cells and thymic progenitors underlay high day-60 TCRbeta diversity in some patients. T-cell counts and diversity were attributed mostly to newly produced T cells one year after transplant. Alpha-beta T cells about two months after transplant reportedly derived from several hundred expanded graft clones.

CDR1 is DFQATT, CDR2 SNEGSKA, per germline (reference sequence). The CDR3 is 15 residues long. V trimming: 3 bases; J trimming: 10 bases; junction bases outside the gene matches: 10. This chain uses TRBV20-1 with TRBJ2-1; 12 nucleotides line up with TRBD2. This TCR was sampled from a boy younger than two with Wiskott-Aldrich syndrome, due to receive a stem cell transplant. Sequencing was performed on PBMCs, taken before TCRalphabeta/CD19-depleted stem cell transplant. The CDR3 sequence is CSASLPSGRAEEQFF. The CDR3 nucleotides are TGCAGTGCTAGCCTGCCTAGCGGGAGGGCGGAAGAGCAGTTCTTC.